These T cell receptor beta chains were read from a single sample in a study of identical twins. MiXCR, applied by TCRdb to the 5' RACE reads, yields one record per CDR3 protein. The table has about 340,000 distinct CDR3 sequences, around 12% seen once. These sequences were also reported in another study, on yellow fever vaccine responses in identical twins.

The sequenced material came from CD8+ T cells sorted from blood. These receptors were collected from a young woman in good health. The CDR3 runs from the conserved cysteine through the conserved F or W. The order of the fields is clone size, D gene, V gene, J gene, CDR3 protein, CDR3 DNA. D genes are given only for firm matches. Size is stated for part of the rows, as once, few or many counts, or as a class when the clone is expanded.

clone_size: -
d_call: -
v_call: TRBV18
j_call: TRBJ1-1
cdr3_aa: CASSPPGWTEAFF
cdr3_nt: TGTGCCAGCTCACCACCTGGATGGACTGAAGCTTTCTTT

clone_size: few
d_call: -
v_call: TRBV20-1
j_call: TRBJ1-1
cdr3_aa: CSASKPEAFF
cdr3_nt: TGCAGTGCTAGTAAGCCTGAAGCTTTCTTT

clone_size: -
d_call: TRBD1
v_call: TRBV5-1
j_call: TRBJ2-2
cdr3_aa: CASRSSGQPTGQLFF
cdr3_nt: TGCGCCAGCAGATCTTCGGGACAGCCCACCGGGCAGCTGTTTTTT

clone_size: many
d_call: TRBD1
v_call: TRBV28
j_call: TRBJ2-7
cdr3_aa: CASSLDRDEQYF
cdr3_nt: TGTGCCAGCAGTTTAGACAGGGACGAGCAGTACTTC

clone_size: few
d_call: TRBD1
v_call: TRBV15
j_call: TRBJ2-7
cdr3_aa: CATSRVGTGGYEQYF
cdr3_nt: TGTGCCACCAGCAGAGTGGGGACAGGGGGCTACGAGCAGTACTTC

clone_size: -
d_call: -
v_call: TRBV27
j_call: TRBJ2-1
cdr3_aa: CASSLGGGQFF
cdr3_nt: TGTGCCAGCAGTTTAGGTGGTGGGCAGTTCTTC

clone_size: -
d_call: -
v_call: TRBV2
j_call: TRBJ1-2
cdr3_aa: CASSVEGFSRYGYTF
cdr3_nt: TGTGCCAGCAGTGTGGAGGGTTTCAGTAGGTATGGCTACACCTTC

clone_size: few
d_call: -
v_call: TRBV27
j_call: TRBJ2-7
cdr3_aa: CASSDGGSYEQYF
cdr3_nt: TGTGCCAGCAGTGACGGTGGGTCCTACGAGCAGTACTTC

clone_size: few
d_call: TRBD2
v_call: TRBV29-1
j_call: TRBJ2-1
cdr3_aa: CSVERQGDYPNNEQFF
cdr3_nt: TGCAGCGTTGAGAGACAAGGGGACTACCCGAACAATGAGCAGTTCTTC

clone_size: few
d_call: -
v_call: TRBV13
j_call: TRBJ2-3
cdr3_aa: CASSLVAGSSTDTQYF
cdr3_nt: TGTGCCAGCAGCTTAGTTGCGGGGAGTAGCACAGATACGCAGTATTTT

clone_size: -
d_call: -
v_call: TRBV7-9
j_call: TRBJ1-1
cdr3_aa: CASSSGLKNTEAFF
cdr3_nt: TGTGCCAGCAGCTCGGGACTTAAGAACACTGAAGCTTTCTTT

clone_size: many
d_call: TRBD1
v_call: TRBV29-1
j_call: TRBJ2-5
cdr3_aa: CSARGTGGQETQYF
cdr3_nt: TGCAGCGCACGAGGGACAGGGGGTCAAGAGACCCAGTACTTC